This TCR beta chain was observed in a study of PD-L1 blockade in urothelial cancer (dated by TCRdb to about 2017). Looking at the study overall: Therapy was started at some point between 2014 and 2016 for all patients, and atezolizumab 1,200 mg was administered intravenously every 3 weeks. About 85% of the roughly 29 patients were males with bladder-origin urothelial cancer, and about 60% of the roughly 29 reported a prior smoking history. Blood samples were analyzed at two time points: 3 weeks after treatment start (second dose) and 6 weeks after treatment start. Pretreatment blood TCR-seq was available for fewer than 30 patients, at least one posttreatment blood collection was obtained for 25 or so patients, and tumor TCR-seq was available for 25 or so patients. Patients had an ECOG performance status of 0 or 1 and had received between 0 and 3 prior chemotherapy regimens. In the same patients who had TCR sequencing, pretreatment tumors also underwent whole exome sequencing and RNA sequencing. The study was an exploratory multi-omic analysis of somatic, immune and clinical correlates of response to PD-L1 blockade with atezolizumab in urothelial cancer. Blood samples gave median yields of roughly 150,000 T cells and around 88,000 unique TCRs, along with a median clonality of about 0.084. Pretreatment tumor samples, along with matched peripheral blood collected serially before and after atezolizumab treatment, underwent TCR sequencing. Durable clinical benefit was achieved by nine patients and was not achieved by 20 patients. Durable clinical benefit was defined as progression-free survival longer than 6 months, and TCR features were also tested against progression-free and overall survival. Beyond this particular receptor, the publication reports: Greater expansion of tumor-associated TCR clones in peripheral blood 3 weeks after the start of treatment was observed in patients with durable benefit (n of about 24, p = 0.022). A pretreatment peripheral blood TCR clonality below the median was linked to improved progression-free and overall survival. Because the sample size was small (n ≈ 29) and many exploratory analyses were performed, the results are intended to be hypothesis-generating.

Taken from cysteine to phenylalanine, the CDR3 has 15 residues. Just CDR3 DNA is preserved here, 45 bases in frame from base 1. Trimming removed 6 bases from V and 2 bases from J; the gene matches leave 4 bases unexplained. For CDR1 and CDR2, the germline V gene lists MNHEY and SVGAGI. Concerning this clone itself: It lacks a known antigen. Base-call qualities are not available, and no considerably larger clone is one nucleotide away.

Synthetic TCR analog templates were spiked into each PCR to estimate absolute template abundance from read counts. Using the immunoSEQ assay, TCRbeta CDR3 regions were amplified from genomic DNA with bias-controlled V and J gene primers. Rearranged TCRbeta segments were sequenced at approximately 20X coverage. The study's own analysis went as follows. Sequencing errors were corrected by clustering, and CDR3s were annotated against IMGT so that V, D and J genes could be assigned. Downstream analyses used only productive TCRbeta rearrangements and left out out-of-frame or stop-codon sequences. Clonality was calculated as one minus the Shannon entropy normalized by the log of the number of unique productive sequences. Fisher's exact test with Benjamini-Hochberg correction, at a threshold of adjusted p below 0.01, was used to find clones that differed between time points or between blood and tumor. As stored in TCRdb, this immuneACCESS dataset retains in-frame rearrangements with V and J assigned. A fraction of the clones does not appear; measured against another copy, unresolved V genes explain less than half of the discrepancy, and the remainder lacks a known reason. V and J calls and clone size are given by that table; D and trimming were obtained from the DNA. This sample has just under 45,000 clones in its table, and 70% to 90% of those were observed once. The leading ten clones occupy around 14% of the sample.

The cohort comprised approximately 30 patients with locally advanced or metastatic urothelial carcinoma treated at Memorial Sloan Kettering on a trial protocol. Peripheral blood mononuclear cells were collected pretreatment and during treatment, at between 1 and 8 total time points per patient. The Qiagen DNeasy Blood extraction kit was used to purify genomic DNA from total PBMCs and from tumor samples. PBMCs were collected pretreatment and during treatment, and were isolated and stored as previously described. The rearranged chain carries TRBV6-5 and TRBJ2-1; TRBD1 lines up with 10 middle nucleotides. The origin of this receptor is a woman between 55 and 75 years old with urothelial cancer. The sample was PBMCs, taken around atezolizumab (anti-PD-L1) treatment. The CDR3 amino acid sequence is: CASRQTGGAYNEQFF. The DNA reads as follows: TGTGCCAGCAGACAGACAGGGGGCGCCTACAATGAGCAGTTCTTC.